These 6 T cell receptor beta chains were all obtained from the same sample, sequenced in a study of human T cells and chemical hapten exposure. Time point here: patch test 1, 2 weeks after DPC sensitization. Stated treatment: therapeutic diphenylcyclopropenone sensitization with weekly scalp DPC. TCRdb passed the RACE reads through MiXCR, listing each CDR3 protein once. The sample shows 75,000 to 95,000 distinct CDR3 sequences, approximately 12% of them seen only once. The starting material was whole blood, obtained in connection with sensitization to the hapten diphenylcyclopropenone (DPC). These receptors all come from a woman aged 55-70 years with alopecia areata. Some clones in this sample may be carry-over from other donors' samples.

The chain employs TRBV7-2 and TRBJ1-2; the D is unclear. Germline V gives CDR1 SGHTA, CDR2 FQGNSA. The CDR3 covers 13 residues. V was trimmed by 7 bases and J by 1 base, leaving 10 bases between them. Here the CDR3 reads CASTRGDNYGYTF. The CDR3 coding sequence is TGTGCCAGCACCCGTGGAGATAACTATGGCTACACCTTC.

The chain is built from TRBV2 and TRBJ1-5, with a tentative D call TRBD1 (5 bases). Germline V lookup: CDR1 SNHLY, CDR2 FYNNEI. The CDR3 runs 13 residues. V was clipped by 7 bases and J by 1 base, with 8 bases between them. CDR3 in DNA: TGTGCCAGCACCCGGGACAGCAATCAGCCCCAGCATTTT. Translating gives CASTRDSNQPQHF.

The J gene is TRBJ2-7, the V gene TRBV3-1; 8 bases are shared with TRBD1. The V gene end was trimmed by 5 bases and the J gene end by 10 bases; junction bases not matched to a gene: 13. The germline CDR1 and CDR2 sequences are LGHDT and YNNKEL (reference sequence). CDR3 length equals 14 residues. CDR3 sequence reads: CASSYSGTGHNQYF. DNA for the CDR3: TGTGCCAGCAGCTATTCCGGGACAGGACACAACCAGTACTTC.

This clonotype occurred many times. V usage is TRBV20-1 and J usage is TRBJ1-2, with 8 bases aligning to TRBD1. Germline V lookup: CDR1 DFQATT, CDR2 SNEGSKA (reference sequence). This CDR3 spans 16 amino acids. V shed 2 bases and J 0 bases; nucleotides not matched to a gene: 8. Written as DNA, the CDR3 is TGCAGTGCTAGAACCTACGGACAGGGAGCTAACTATGGCTACACCTTC. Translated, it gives CSARTYGQGANYGYTF.

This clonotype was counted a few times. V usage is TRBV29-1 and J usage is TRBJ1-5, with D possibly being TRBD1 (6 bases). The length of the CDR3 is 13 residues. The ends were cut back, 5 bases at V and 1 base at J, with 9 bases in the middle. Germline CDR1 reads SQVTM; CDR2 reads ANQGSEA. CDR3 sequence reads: CSVRRGSNQPQHF. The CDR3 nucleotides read TGCAGCGTTCGCAGGGGAAGCAATCAGCCCCAGCATTTT.

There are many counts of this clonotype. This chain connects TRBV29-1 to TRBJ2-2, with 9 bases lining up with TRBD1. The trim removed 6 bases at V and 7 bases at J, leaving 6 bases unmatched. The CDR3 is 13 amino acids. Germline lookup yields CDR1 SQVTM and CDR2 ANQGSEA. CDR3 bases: TGCAGCGTGGCACAGGGGGCGGACGGGGAGCTGTTTTTT. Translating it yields CSVAQGADGELFF.